This TCR beta chain was found in a study of T cell repertoires in cytomegalovirus infection. Each CDR3 protein is one row after TCRdb ran MiXCR on the reads. Counted here are more than 150,000 distinct CDR3 sequences, approximately 20% occurring once; the ten biggest clones make up less than 3%. The germline V and J ends were trimmed by 1 base and 0 bases, with 8 bases remaining between them. CDR1 is SGHNT, CDR2 YYREEE, per germline (reference sequence). This CDR3 is built from 14 residues. This clonotype was recorded at least ten times. Sample: PBMCs. V and J are TRBV5-4 and TRBJ2-7; D assignment may be TRBD1 or TRBD2 (6 bases each). The receptor was isolated from a human donor in good health (CMV status not recorded). Some clones in this sample may be carry-over from other donors' samples. CDR3 nucleotides: TGTGCCAGCAGCTTGCGGGGGCGCTCCTACGAGCAGTACTTC. As protein: CASSLRGRSYEQYF.